This is a list of T cell receptor beta chains from one sample in a study of graft-versus-host responses after intestinal transplantation. Antigen specificity for these receptors is unknown. Assay: immunoSEQ multiplex PCR; the TCRdb copy retains only in-frame clones and omits some. This table holds just under 50,000 clones, about four fifths found once. The sample was unstimulated CD4+ T cells sorted from spleen or lymph node cells, taken before transplant. The receptors come from a human donor who was the organ donor for an intestinal transplant. The CDR3 runs from the conserved cysteine through the conserved F or W. The D gene is left open where the match is weak. Rows give clone size only sometimes, using once, few, many, or a class for an expanded clone.

d_gene: -
v_gene: TRBV5-5
abundance: -
j_gene: TRBJ1-4
CDR3nt: TGTGCCAGCAGCTGGGGATCCGAAAAACTGTTTTTT
CDR3aa: CASSWGSEKLFF

d_gene: -
v_gene: TRBV5-5
abundance: -
j_gene: TRBJ1-4
CDR3nt: TGTGCCAGCAGGCAGACAGTATCGATATCCCCAACTAATGAAAAACTGTTTTTT
CDR3aa: CASRQTVSISPTNEKLFF

d_gene: -
v_gene: TRBV5-4
abundance: -
j_gene: TRBJ2-7
CDR3nt: TGTGCCAGCAGTAGGGGGTTGTCCTACGAGCAGTACTTC
CDR3aa: CASSRGLSYEQYF

d_gene: -
v_gene: TRBV5-1
abundance: -
j_gene: TRBJ2-3
CDR3nt: TGCGCCAGCAGCTTGCCGGGGACAGATACGCAGTATTTT
CDR3aa: CASSLPGTDTQYF

d_gene: -
v_gene: TRBV19
abundance: -
j_gene: TRBJ1-1
CDR3nt: TGTGCCAGTAGTATATCTCCCTTAGAGGGGCTGAACACTGAAGCTTTCTTT
CDR3aa: CASSISPLEGLNTEAFF

d_gene: -
v_gene: TRBV15
abundance: -
j_gene: TRBJ2-5
CDR3nt: TGTGCCACCAGCGGATCCCCAGCCCAAGAGACCCAGTACTTC
CDR3aa: CATSGSPAQETQYF

d_gene: -
v_gene: TRBV7-2
abundance: -
j_gene: TRBJ2-2
CDR3nt: TGTGCCAGCAGCTTTGTGTCGAGCAACACCGGGGAGCTGTTTTTT
CDR3aa: CASSFVSSNTGELFF

d_gene: TRBD1
v_gene: TRBV4-3
abundance: -
j_gene: TRBJ1-2
CDR3nt: TGCGCCAGCAGCCAAGGACAGGGGTTTAACTATGGCTACACCTTC
CDR3aa: CASSQGQGFNYGYTF

d_gene: TRBD1
v_gene: TRBV7-2
abundance: -
j_gene: TRBJ1-1
CDR3nt: TGTGCCAGCAGCTCTCAGGGGGGCACTGAAGCTTTCTTT
CDR3aa: CASSSQGGTEAFF

d_gene: TRBD2
v_gene: TRBV27
abundance: -
j_gene: TRBJ2-3
CDR3nt: TGTGCCAGCAGTTTCGCGGGGGTTGGCACAGATACGCAGTATTTT
CDR3aa: CASSFAGVGTDTQYF

d_gene: TRBD1
v_gene: TRBV27
abundance: few
j_gene: TRBJ2-7
CDR3nt: TGTGCCAGCAGTTTACAGGGGGCTAAATACGAGCAGTACTTC
CDR3aa: CASSLQGAKYEQYF

d_gene: -
v_gene: TRBV25-1
abundance: -
j_gene: TRBJ1-1
CDR3nt: TGTGCCAGCAGTGAATGGCAGGGCGTCACTGAAGCTTTCTTT
CDR3aa: CASSEWQGVTEAFF

d_gene: -
v_gene: TRBV10-1
abundance: -
j_gene: TRBJ1-3
CDR3nt: TGCGCCAGCAGATCGGACTCCAGCTCTGGAAACACCATATATTTT
CDR3aa: CASRSDSSSGNTIYF

d_gene: TRBD1
v_gene: TRBV19
abundance: -
j_gene: TRBJ1-6
CDR3nt: TGTGCCAGTAGTATTGGGACAGGGGTTTCCGGCCTTAATTCACCCCTCCACTTT
CDR3aa: CASSIGTGVSGLNSPLHF

d_gene: -
v_gene: TRBV21-1
abundance: -
j_gene: TRBJ2-3
CDR3nt: TGTGCCAGCAGCAAAGTCAACAGGGGCGTAAACACAGATACGCAGTATTTT
CDR3aa: CASSKVNRGVNTDTQYF

d_gene: -
v_gene: TRBV4-3
abundance: once
j_gene: TRBJ2-1
CDR3nt: TGCGCCAGCAGCCAAAATCAGCGGGCTTACAATGAGCAGTTCTTC
CDR3aa: CASSQNQRAYNEQFF

d_gene: -
v_gene: TRBV5-6
abundance: -
j_gene: TRBJ2-1
CDR3nt: TGTGCCAGCAGCTTGGACTATCCCGAGCAGTTCTTC
CDR3aa: CASSLDYPEQFF

d_gene: -
v_gene: TRBV18
abundance: -
j_gene: TRBJ2-1
CDR3nt: TGTGCCAGCTCACCAAGGGCCTTCAATGAGCAGTTCTTC
CDR3aa: CASSPRAFNEQFF

d_gene: TRBD1
v_gene: TRBV18
abundance: -
j_gene: TRBJ2-1
CDR3nt: TGTGCCAGCTCACCACCCGGGTCGCACACAGGGGCCTACAATGAGCAGTTCTTC
CDR3aa: CASSPPGSHTGAYNEQFF

d_gene: TRBD1
v_gene: TRBV10-2
abundance: few
j_gene: TRBJ2-7
CDR3nt: TGCGCCAGCATTCCGGGACAGGGATCCTACGAGCAGTACTTC
CDR3aa: CASIPGQGSYEQYF

d_gene: TRBD2
v_gene: TRBV2
abundance: -
j_gene: TRBJ2-2
CDR3nt: TGTGCCGGGACTAGGGGATCCGGGGAGCTGTTTTTT
CDR3aa: CAGTRGSGELFF

d_gene: -
v_gene: TRBV6-1
abundance: -
j_gene: TRBJ2-4
CDR3nt: TGTGCCAGCAGTGAAGTTGGGGGAGCCAAAAACATTCAGTACTTC
CDR3aa: CASSEVGGAKNIQYF

d_gene: -
v_gene: TRBV5-6
abundance: -
j_gene: TRBJ1-1
CDR3nt: TGTGCCAGCAGCTTGATAAGGTGGAGGGGGAACACTGAAGCTTTCTTT
CDR3aa: CASSLIRWRGNTEAFF

d_gene: TRBD1
v_gene: TRBV5-6
abundance: few
j_gene: TRBJ1-2
CDR3nt: TGTGCCAGCACCAGGAGGGGGACAGGGGCGGCTGGCTACACCTTC
CDR3aa: CASTRRGTGAAGYTF

d_gene: TRBD1
v_gene: TRBV30
abundance: -
j_gene: TRBJ2-7
CDR3nt: TGTGCCTGGAGTGGATCTAGACAGGGGGCATACGAGCAGTACTTC
CDR3aa: CAWSGSRQGAYEQYF

d_gene: TRBD2
v_gene: TRBV5-1
abundance: -
j_gene: TRBJ2-3
CDR3nt: TGCGCCAGCAGGGCTAGACTAGCCCAGGGCACAGATACGCAGTATTTT
CDR3aa: CASRARLAQGTDTQYF

d_gene: TRBD1
v_gene: TRBV10-3
abundance: -
j_gene: TRBJ2-3
CDR3nt: TGTGCCACTTCCGGGACAGGGGGCACAGATACGCAGTATTTT
CDR3aa: CATSGTGGTDTQYF

d_gene: -
v_gene: TRBV30
abundance: -
j_gene: TRBJ2-1
CDR3nt: TGTGCCTGGAGGAAAAAGAGGGCCTATGGGTCCTCCTCAAATGAGCAGCTCTTC
CDR3aa: CAWRKKRAYGSSSNEQLF

d_gene: -
v_gene: TRBV5-6
abundance: -
j_gene: TRBJ2-5
CDR3nt: TGTGCCAGCAGCTGGGACCGCTTACAAGAGACCCAGTACTTC
CDR3aa: CASSWDRLQETQYF

d_gene: -
v_gene: TRBV27
abundance: few
j_gene: TRBJ1-2
CDR3nt: TGTGCCAGCAGTTTAGTACAGGGCTATGGCTACACCTTC
CDR3aa: CASSLVQGYGYTF

d_gene: -
v_gene: TRBV9
abundance: -
j_gene: TRBJ2-5
CDR3nt: TGTGCCAGCAGCCCCCGATATCTGGAGACCCAGTACTTC
CDR3aa: CASSPRYLETQYF

d_gene: TRBD2
v_gene: TRBV11-3
abundance: -
j_gene: TRBJ2-5
CDR3nt: TGTGCCAGCAGCCGCGGGGGGTCATACCAAGAGACCCAGTACTTC
CDR3aa: CASSRGGSYQETQYF

d_gene: -
v_gene: TRBV11-2
abundance: once
j_gene: TRBJ1-1
CDR3nt: TGTGCCAGCAGCTTAAGCCGGTTGTTAGGTGAAGCTTTCTTT
CDR3aa: CASSLSRLLGEAFF

d_gene: TRBD1
v_gene: TRBV6-5
abundance: -
j_gene: TRBJ2-7
CDR3nt: TGTGCCAGCAGCGGACAGGGGGTACACGAGCAGTACTTC
CDR3aa: CASSGQGVHEQYF

d_gene: TRBD2
v_gene: TRBV29-1
abundance: -
j_gene: TRBJ2-3
CDR3nt: TGCAGCGTTGCCAGCGGGGGAAGGGATACGCAGTATTTT
CDR3aa: CSVASGGRDTQYF

d_gene: TRBD2
v_gene: TRBV6-5
abundance: -
j_gene: TRBJ2-1
CDR3nt: TGTGCCAGCAGTCGACTAGCGGGTATCAATGAGCAGTTCTTC
CDR3aa: CASSRLAGINEQFF

d_gene: -
v_gene: TRBV6-1
abundance: -
j_gene: TRBJ1-2
CDR3nt: TGTGCCAGCAGGAAACCGTCGGGGGTCTATGGCTACACCTTC
CDR3aa: CASRKPSGVYGYTF

d_gene: -
v_gene: TRBV6-5
abundance: -
j_gene: TRBJ2-7
CDR3nt: TGTGCCAGCAGTGTTAGCAGGGACCACGAGCAGTACTTC
CDR3aa: CASSVSRDHEQYF